The rows below give T cell receptor beta chains drawn from one sample of a study of blood T cells in healthy people across ages. One entry per CDR3 protein results from TCRdb running MiXCR on the 5' RACE reads. The sample contains more than 900,000 distinct CDR3 sequences, under 30% of which appear only once. The sample was also reused in another study, on T cells of mothers and their children.

Sequenced material: blood. Receptor source: a girl aged 2-10 years in good health. CDR3s include the opening cysteine and the closing phenylalanine or tryptophan. D genes are given only for firm matches. Clone sizes are given selectively: once, few, many, or a class where the clone is expanded.

j_call clone_size d_call v_call cdr3_aa cdr3_nt
TRBJ2-1 . . TRBV28 CASNGAESNEQFF TGTGCCAGCAATGGCGCGGAGAGCAATGAGCAGTTCTTC
TRBJ2-5 few . TRBV29-1 CSVGPGEETQYF TGCAGCGTTGGACCAGGGGAGGAGACCCAGTACTTC
TRBJ2-4 few . TRBV2 CASRRGHGTKNIQYF TGTGCCAGCCGGAGGGGCCATGGGACCAAAAACATTCAGTACTTC
TRBJ2-5 . . TRBV7-2 CASSLGLAVFF TGTGCCAGCAGCTTAGGGTTAGCGGTGTTCTTC
TRBJ2-3 few . TRBV7-2 CASVPDAVDTQYF TGTGCCAGCGTACCGGATGCGGTAGATACGCAGTATTTT
TRBJ2-4 few TRBD2 TRBV7-9 CASSPGTSGAKNIQYF TGTGCCAGCAGCCCAGGGACTAGTGGAGCCAAAAACATTCAGTACTTC
TRBJ2-1 few . TRBV20-1 CSARDWRGKKVNEQFF TGCAGTGCTAGAGATTGGCGGGGTAAGAAGGTGAATGAGCAGTTCTTC
TRBJ2-1 few TRBD2 TRBV5-6 CASSLLIFAGGGYNEQFF TGTGCCAGCAGCTTGCTCATTTTCGCGGGAGGGGGGTACAATGAGCAGTTCTTC
TRBJ2-7 few . TRBV6-6 CASSTGPGDEQYF TGTGCCAGCAGTACCGGGCCCGGGGACGAGCAGTACTTC
TRBJ2-6 . . TRBV7-3 CATTASSGANVLTF TGTGCCACCACCGCGAGTTCAGGGGCCAACGTCCTGACTTTC
TRBJ1-4 few . TRBV7-2 CASSLVADPNEKLFF TGTGCCAGCAGCTTAGTGGCGGACCCCAATGAAAAACTGTTTTTT
TRBJ1-2 . . TRBV12-5 CASGSGSEGAYGYTF TGTGCTAGTGGTTCGGGGAGTGAAGGAGCCTATGGCTACACCTTC
TRBJ1-3 . . TRBV7-6 CASSLALGPWSGNTIYF TGTGCCAGCAGCTTAGCGCTTGGGCCGTGGTCTGGAAACACCATATATTTT
TRBJ2-1 . TRBD2 TRBV20-1 CSARGRWTSGGKGNEQFF TGCAGTGCTAGAGGACGTTGGACTAGCGGGGGCAAGGGGAATGAGCAGTTCTTC
TRBJ2-1 . TRBD2 TRBV28 CASSLLTASGHNEQFF TGTGCCAGCAGTTTATTAACGGCTAGCGGCCACAATGAGCAGTTCTTC
TRBJ2-3 . . TRBV12-3/TRBV12-4 CASAHGGNTDTQYF TGTGCCAGCGCCCACGGGGGAAACACAGATACGCAGTATTTT
TRBJ1-2 . . TRBV13 CASTRGGDLNYGYTF TGTGCCAGCACCAGAGGGGGGGACCTCAACTATGGCTACACCTTC
TRBJ2-5 once . TRBV9 CASSGIGAQYF TGTGCCAGCAGCGGGATCGGGGCCCAGTACTTC
TRBJ1-6 . . TRBV7-2 CASSADRNRSPLHF TGTGCCAGCAGCGCTGACCGAAATAGGTCACCCCTCCACTTT
TRBJ2-7 few TRBD2 TRBV5-1 CASSLGPGLARHEQYF TGCGCCAGCAGCTTGGGGCCGGGACTAGCTAGACACGAGCAGTACTTC
TRBJ2-1 . . TRBV11-2 CASSFTHGDPGQEQFF TGTGCCAGCAGTTTTACTCACGGGGACCCGGGGCAGGAGCAGTTCTTC
TRBJ2-5 . . TRBV20-1 CSARQFQEPQYF TGCAGTGCTAGACAGTTTCAAGAGCCCCAGTACTTC
TRBJ2-1 few TRBD2 TRBV2 CASSDSGNNEQFF TGTGCCAGCAGTGATAGCGGGAACAATGAGCAGTTCTTC
TRBJ2-1 . . TRBV4-2 CASSPYVSWEWDEQFF TGTGCCAGCAGCCCGTACGTAAGTTGGGAATGGGATGAGCAGTTCTTC
TRBJ2-1 . TRBD1 TRBV7-2 CASSFQGASEQFF TGTGCCAGCAGCTTCCAGGGGGCTAGTGAGCAGTTCTTC
TRBJ2-7 . TRBD2 TRBV7-8 CASSDSATGRAFYEQYF TGTGCCAGCAGCGACTCGGCGACCGGGAGGGCCTTCTACGAGCAGTACTTC
TRBJ2-4 few . TRBV6-1 CASSEGTLAKNIQYF TGTGCCAGCAGTGAAGGAACGTTAGCCAAAAACATTCAGTACTTC
TRBJ2-5 few TRBD1 TRBV7-3 CASSTTGEEETQYF TGTGCCAGCAGCACGACAGGGGAGGAAGAGACCCAGTACTTC
TRBJ1-2 few . TRBV7-9 CASSASPYGDYGYTF TGTGCCAGCAGCGCATCCCCATATGGGGACTATGGCTACACCTTC
TRBJ2-5 many TRBD1 TRBV12-3/TRBV12-4 CASSWDRGETQYF TGTGCCAGCAGTTGGGACAGGGGAGAGACCCAGTACTTC
TRBJ2-3 few . TRBV28 CASSTTSQISTDTQYF TGTGCCAGCAGTACAACTAGCCAAATAAGCACAGATACGCAGTATTTT
TRBJ1-1 . TRBD1 TRBV15 CATSQGANTEAFF TGTGCCACCAGTCAGGGGGCGAACACTGAAGCTTTCTTT
TRBJ2-1 . . TRBV12-3/TRBV12-4 CASSFFSGPQFF TGTGCCAGCAGTTTTTTCTCGGGACCGCAGTTCTTC
TRBJ2-1 . . TRBV6-5 CASSYSRGEIRNEQFF TGTGCCAGCAGTTACTCGCGCGGGGAAATAAGGAATGAGCAGTTCTTC
TRBJ1-3 . . TRBV9 CASSADSLSGNTIYF TGTGCCAGCAGCGCCGACAGCCTCTCTGGAAACACCATATATTTT
TRBJ2-1 few . TRBV20-1 CSARDGRGYNEQFF TGCAGTGCTAGAGATGGTCGCGGCTACAATGAGCAGTTCTTC
TRBJ1-2 few . TRBV28 CASSSDPPGYTF TGTGCCAGCAGCTCGGATCCACCTGGCTACACCTTC
TRBJ2-2 . . TRBV7-8 CASKGAGRETGELFF TGTGCCAGCAAAGGGGCAGGGAGAGAGACCGGGGAGCTGTTTTTT
TRBJ2-1 . TRBD2 TRBV5-1 CASGIAGGGPNEQFF TGCGCCAGCGGGATAGCGGGAGGTGGTCCCAATGAGCAGTTCTTC
TRBJ1-5 . . TRBV20-1 CSAPPGGDGQPQHF TGCAGTGCTCCTCCAGGAGGGGATGGTCAGCCCCAGCATTTT
TRBJ2-5 . . TRBV27 CASGKEGVQETQYF TGTGCCAGCGGTAAGGAGGGTGTCCAAGAGACCCAGTACTTC